What follows describes a single T cell receptor (beta chain). The antigen is undetermined. This specimen belongs to a study of cytomegalovirus exposure and HLA in healthy donors. Study-level points and caveats: What a later analysis reportedly showed was that an Asian-associated ancestry cluster had fewer N-insertions than the roughly 700-donor mean.

In the PCR, 60 Vbeta and 13 Jbeta primers were used. Repertoires were generated with immunoSEQ multiplex PCR, while TCRdb's copy carries only in-frame clones and drops some. The repertoire holds about 140,000 clones, with more than 70% as singletons. CDR3 length: 13 amino acids. CDR1 and CDR2 from the germline V gene are SGHDT and YYEEEE. V lost 3 bases to trimming and J lost 3 bases, with 9 bases between them. The sequencing sample was made of PBMCs. The source of this sequence is a man aged 35-49 years in good health and CMV-seronegative. The chain uses TRBV5-6 and TRBJ1-2, with D perhaps matching TRBD1 (6 bases). This chain's CDR3 is CASSSGQYYGYTF. The CDR3 DNA reads as TGTGCCAGCAGCTCCGGACAGTACTATGGCTACACCTTC.